The present T cell receptor (beta chain) was sequenced within a study of blood T cells in healthy people across ages (dated by TCRdb to the mid-2010s). Study-level background: In model experiments, roughly one uniquely barcoded TCR beta cDNA molecule per two T cells was captured by template switching. Age-related changes in TCR beta repertoire diversity were measured in the study by deep sequencing normalized with unique cDNA molecular identifiers. Four age groups were formed from the donors: young (average 16 years), middle-aged (around 41), aged (62) and long-lived (less than 85). To avoid experimental bias, donors of different ages were spread randomly across the sequencing lanes. Using the same blood draw, the study looked at two additional independent replicas of 1 million unique cDNA reads for two donors, one aged 18 to 29 and the other aged 80 or older.

Based on the germline V gene (reference sequence), the CDR1 and CDR2 sequences are MNHNY and SVGAGI. The CDR3 sequence holds 15 residues, the cysteine and phenylalanine included. The CDR3 DNA has 45 bases and is translated from base 1. The junction shows trimming of 6 bases on V and 8 bases on J, plus 19 bases between the germline ends. Worth noting for this clonotype: It has no known antigen specificity. Within one base of it there is no much larger clone, and no base qualities were kept.

Broader findings and caveats from the paper: Donor CMV infection status was unknown, potentially confounding age-related changes in expanded clonotypes. As age increased, observed TCR beta diversity per million T cells dropped in a roughly linear way, and a significant reduction was already evident by age 40. A strong correlation was found between observed TCR beta diversity and the percentage of naive T cells measured by flow cytometry. Estimates of total diversity from one million sequenced T cells were regarded as lower bounds and underestimates. Compared with the aged group, more naive CD4+ T cells, fewer expanded clones and increased TCR diversity were shown by the long-lived group, suggesting age selection. Because profiling used bulk unsorted PBMCs, naive and antigen-experienced compartments could not be compared conclusively.

The donors were roughly 39 Caucasian individuals from Russia, aged 6 to 90 years, who were systemically healthy. Each donor gave 8 to 10 milliliters of peripheral blood, collected into EDTA-treated Vacutainer tubes. PBMCs were isolated by Ficoll-Paque density-gradient centrifugation, with at least 6 million obtained per sample. Total RNA, at least 6 micrograms per sample, was extracted from PBMCs with Trizol reagent. Naive CD45RAhigh/CD27high T cell percentages were measured by flow cytometry on a PBMC aliquot from every donor. Library preparation was by 5' RACE. The sequencer was an Illumina HiSeq 2500. A second PCR of about 7 to 12 cycles was run with a J-beta primer mix and a sample-barcoded 5' primer. Each TCR beta cDNA molecule received a unique molecular identifier from a template-switch 5' adaptor carrying 12 random nucleotides. Each sample yielded at least 3 million CDR3-containing paired-end reads. First-strand cDNA synthesis was performed from all RNA using the Mint cDNA synthesis kit, with priming by a TRBC-specific oligonucleotide. After uracil-DNA glycosylase treatment, a first 18-cycle PCR used universal primers M1SS and BC2_uni_R on all cDNA. Per the original workflow: Each sample was normalized by randomly selecting 1 million high-quality reads, each carrying a distinct molecular identifier. Reads with shared molecular identifiers were discarded instead of being binned into consensus sequences. MiTCR, set to a Q25 quality threshold and the strictest error-elimination algorithm, was used for CDR3 identification, clonotype clustering and error correction. A nonparametric unseen species model with Euler transformation was used to estimate a lower bound on total TCR beta diversity. The raw public reads went through TCRdb reprocessing: fastp at Q25, MiXCR clone calling, in-frame beta chains kept. Entries are consolidated by CDR3 protein sequence, retaining the most common genes and DNA. These V and J calls are TCRdb output, not the study's own analysis. The sample table contains over 950,000 distinct CDR3 sequences; only one count was recorded for less than 45% of them. The top ten clones comprise around 13% of the sample.

The sample comprised blood. This sequence uses TRBV6-6 and TRBJ2-2; the D gene is possibly TRBD1 or TRBD2, each agreeing over 6 bases. This clonotype was sampled from a man aged 18 to 29 in good health. The CDR3 corresponds to CASSVRGAEVGELFF. Here is the DNA: TGTGCCAGCAGCGTAAGGGGGGCGGAGGTTGGGGAGCTGTTTTTT.